Below are 15 T cell receptor beta chains sequenced from a single sample in a study of human T cells and chemical hapten exposure. From the RACE reads, TCRdb called clonotypes with MiXCR, one entry per CDR3 protein. The sample holds 80,000 to 100,000 distinct CDR3 sequences, 9.5% to 14% seen once. The time point: patch test 3, about 24 weeks after DPC sensitization. Treatment in this sample: therapeutic diphenylcyclopropenone sensitization with weekly scalp DPC. The specimen comprised whole blood, sampled in connection with sensitization to the hapten diphenylcyclopropenone (DPC). These receptors all stem from a woman between 45 and 60 years old with alopecia areata. Some clones in this sample may be carry-over from other donors' samples.

A word on this clonotype: A much bigger clone sits one base away, suggesting this may be a read error. This chain links TRBV12-3 or TRBV12-4 with TRBJ2-2; D call uncertain. V lost 3 bases to trimming and J lost 3 bases, with 8 bases between them. The CDR3 extends over 14 amino acids. The CDR3 DNA reads TGTGCCAGCAGTTTTCGAGGTCACACCGGGGAGCTGTTTTTT. Translating gives CASSFRGHTGELFF.

In this sample, this clonotype turned up a few times. The rearrangement joins TRBV11-3 to TRBJ2-5; 7 bases map to TRBD2. The CDR3 consists of 16 residues. From germline, CDR1 is SGHNT and CDR2 YENEEA. The V gene end was trimmed by 4 bases and the J gene end by 2 bases; junction bases not matched to a gene: 10. CDR3 loop: CASSSRHSGRQETQYF. For the CDR3, the DNA is TGTGCCAGCAGCTCGAGACATAGCGGGCGTCAAGAGACCCAGTACTTC. Full variable domain (remainder filled in from reference TRBV11-3 and TRBJ2-5): EAGVVQSPRYKIIEKKQPVAFWCNPISGHNTLYWYLQNLGQGPELLIRYENEEAVDDSQLPKDRFSAERLKGVDSTLKIQPAELGDSAVYLCASSSRHSGRQETQYFGPGTRLLVL.

V gene TRBV5-1 combines with J gene TRBJ2-2; a possible D gene is TRBD1 (5 bases). CDR1 SGHRS and CDR2 YFSETQ come from the germline V gene. Trimming stripped 0 bases from V and 3 bases from J, with 9 bases between. CDR3 length equals 15 residues. CDR3 in DNA: TGCGCCAGCAGCTTGGAGGGGCGAGACACCGGGGAGCTGTTTTTT. Translation gives CASSLEGRDTGELFF.

V usage is TRBV11-2 and J usage is TRBJ2-3; TRBD2 aligns across 8 bases. The ends lost 4 bases at V and 2 bases at J; junction bases unmatched: 8. This CDR3 is 16 amino acids long. Germline V lookup: CDR1 SGHAT, CDR2 FQNNGV. This CDR3 is CASSSRTSPTTDTQYF. The CDR3 nucleotides read TGTGCCAGCAGCTCACGGACTAGCCCAACCACAGATACGCAGTATTTT.

The chain combines TRBV5-1 with TRBJ2-6; TRBD1 agrees at 8 bases. The V gene's germline CDR1 is SGHRS and CDR2 YFSETQ. The trim removed 4 bases at V and 0 bases at J, leaving 6 bases unmatched. The CDR3 contains 17 residues. The CDR3 DNA reads TGCGCCAGCAGCCCGGGGACAGGCGTCTCTGGGGCCAACGTCCTGACTTTC. It specifies CASSPGTGVSGANVLTF. Variable domain in full (rest from reference TRBV5-1 and TRBJ2-6): KAGVTQTPRYLIKTRGQQVTLSCSPISGHRSVSWYQQTPGQGLQFLFEYFSETQRNKGNFPGRFSGRQFSNSRSEMNVSTLELGDSALYLCASSPGTGVSGANVLTFGAGSRLTVL.

The CDR3 sequence: CAIMGTAGNTIYF. As DNA, the CDR3 is TGTGCCATCATGGGGACAGCTGGAAACACCATATATTTT. V usage is TRBV10-3 and J usage is TRBJ1-3; 7 nucleotides line up with TRBD1. The ends lost 7 bases at V and 2 bases at J; junction bases unmatched: 2. The length of the CDR3 is 13 residues. Per germline, CDR1 ENHRY and CDR2 SYGVKD.

This clonotype came up a few times. The rearrangement uses TRBV2 and TRBJ1-5; unclear D gene. Trimming took 5 bases from V and 0 from J, leaving 14 bases between them. Germline-derived CDR1 and CDR2 are SNHLY and FYNNEI. The CDR3 covers 16 residues. In nucleotides, the CDR3 is TGTGCCAGCAGTCCATTCCTGGGGAATAGCAATCAGCCCCAGCATTTT. It yields the protein CASSPFLGNSNQPQHF. Full variable domain (remainder filled in from reference TRBV2 and TRBJ1-5): EPEVTQTPSHQVTQMGQEVILRCVPISNHLYFYWYRQILGQKVEFLVSFYNNEISEKSEIFDDQFSVERPDGSNFTLKIRSTKLEDSAMYFCASSPFLGNSNQPQHFGDGTRLSIL.

The V call is TRBV29-1, the J call TRBJ2-7, with D perhaps TRBD2 (6 bases). Per the germline V gene, CDR1 is SQVTM and CDR2 is ANQGSEA. The ends were cut back, 3 bases at V and 7 bases at J, with 13 bases in the middle. The CDR3 has 12 amino acids. CDR3 nucleotides: TGCAGCGTTGACCTAGCGAGCCGTGAGCAGTACTTC. Protein product: CSVDLASREQYF.

Many counts were recorded for this clonotype. The chain has TRBV7-3 and TRBJ2-3, with TRBD2 as a possible D gene (5 bases). Germline-derived CDR1 and CDR2 are SGHTA and FQGTGA. V lost 0 bases and J 0 bases, leaving 10 bases between the germline ends. This CDR3 is built from 16 residues. The CDR3 protein is CASSLTRVASTDTQYF. The CDR3 DNA follows: TGTGCCAGCAGCTTAACCCGCGTAGCGAGCACAGATACGCAGTATTTT.

V gene TRBV28 combines with J gene TRBJ2-7; D may be TRBD1 or TRBD2 (5 bases each). V was trimmed by 1 base and J by 3 bases, leaving 10 bases between them. The CDR3 totals 14 residues. Germline V lookup: CDR1 MDHEN, CDR2 SYDVKM. CDR3 sequence reads: CASSLSGRNYEQYF. The DNA for the CDR3 is TGTGCCAGCAGTTTATCGGGACGCAACTACGAGCAGTACTTC.

In this sample, this clonotype turned up a few times. V gene TRBV27 combines with J gene TRBJ2-7, with TRBD2 identical over 10 bases. Germline assignment: CDR1 MNHEY and CDR2 SMNVEV (reference sequence). CDR3 length: 14 residues. The V gene end was trimmed by 7 bases and the J gene end by 0 bases; junction bases not matched to a gene: 3. CDR3 bases: TGTGCCAGCACCCCTAGCGGGAGCTCCTACGAGCAGTACTTC. Amino acids: CASTPSGSSYEQYF.

This clonotype was counted between two and nine times. The V gene is TRBV29-1, the J gene TRBJ1-4, with 7 bases aligning to TRBD1. This CDR3 contains 15 residues. V lost 5 bases and J lost 5; bases outside the gene matches: 11. The germline CDR1 and CDR2 sequences are SQVTM and ANQGSEA. The CDR3 reads CSVSDRQGSNEKLFF. As DNA, the CDR3 is TGCAGCGTTAGTGATCGACAGGGCTCGAATGAAAAACTGTTTTTT.

This clonotype was seen many times. The gene calls are TRBV28 and TRBJ2-1, with D possibly matching TRBD2 (5 bases). Germline CDR1 MDHEN, CDR2 SYDVKM. This CDR3 has 14 amino acids. V was trimmed by 6 bases and J by 2 bases, leaving 11 bases between them. The CDR3 DNA is TGTGCCAGCAGACTAGGCCCGCCCTACAATGAGCAGTTCTTC. Translation: CASRLGPPYNEQFF.

This clonotype was counted at least ten times. The rearrangement joins TRBV29-1 to TRBJ2-5; 10 positions match TRBD1. CDR1 and CDR2 from the germline V gene are SQVTM and ANQGSEA. Trimming removed 7 bases from V and 7 bases from J; junction bases left unmatched: 9. There are 13 residues in the CDR3. The CDR3 loop is CSGLEGQGRTQYF. As DNA, the CDR3 is TGCAGCGGACTCGAGGGACAGGGGAGGACCCAGTACTTC.

This clonotype showed up just a few times. The rearrangement links TRBV18 to TRBJ2-5; D remains ambiguous. V lost 3 bases and J 5 bases, leaving 16 bases between the germline ends. The CDR3 runs 15 residues. CDR1 is KGHSH, CDR2 LQKENI, per germline. CDR3 in DNA: TGTGCCAGCTCACCTGGCCGATCCGCGGTGGAGACCCAGTACTTC. This sequence encodes CASSPGRSAVETQYF.